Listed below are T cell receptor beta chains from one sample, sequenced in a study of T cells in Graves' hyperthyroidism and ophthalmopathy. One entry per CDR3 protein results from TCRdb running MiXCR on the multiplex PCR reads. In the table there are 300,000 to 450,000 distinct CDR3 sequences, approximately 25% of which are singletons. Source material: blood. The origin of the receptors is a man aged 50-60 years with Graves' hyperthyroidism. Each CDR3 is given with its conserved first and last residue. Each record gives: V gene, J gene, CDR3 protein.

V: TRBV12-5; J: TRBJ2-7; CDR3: CASGFGSAYEQYF
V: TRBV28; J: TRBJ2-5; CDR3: CASSLKQGLGETQYF
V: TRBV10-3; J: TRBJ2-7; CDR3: CAISESPGAPNSYEQYF
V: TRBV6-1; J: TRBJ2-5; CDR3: CASTEETQCF
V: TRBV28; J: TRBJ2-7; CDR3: CASTLPGSSYEQYF
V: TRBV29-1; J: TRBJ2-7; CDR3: CSARDGDEQYF
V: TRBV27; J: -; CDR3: CASSVQGHEQFF
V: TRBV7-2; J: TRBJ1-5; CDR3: CASSLQGSQPQHF
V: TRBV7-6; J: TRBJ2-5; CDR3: CASSLAGADQETQYF
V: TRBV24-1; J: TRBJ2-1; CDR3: CATSETSGKYNEQFF
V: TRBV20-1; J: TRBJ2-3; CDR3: CSARESWGYGKDTQYF
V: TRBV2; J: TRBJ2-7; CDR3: CASNRDTSSYEQYF
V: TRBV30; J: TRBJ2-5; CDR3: CAWSVLLAGETQYF
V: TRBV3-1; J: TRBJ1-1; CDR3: CASSQDYVLTFF
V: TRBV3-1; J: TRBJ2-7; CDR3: CASSDGTGSGEQYF
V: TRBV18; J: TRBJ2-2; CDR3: CASSFGPLTGELFF
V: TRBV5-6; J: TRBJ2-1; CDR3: CASSFGDRAYNEQFF
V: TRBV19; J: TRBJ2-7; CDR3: CASSMSAGENEQYF
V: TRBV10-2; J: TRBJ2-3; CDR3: CASKAGGEVDTQYF
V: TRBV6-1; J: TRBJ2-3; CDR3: CASRDSDTDTQYF
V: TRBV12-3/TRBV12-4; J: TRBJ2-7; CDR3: CASSFGDYAYEQYF
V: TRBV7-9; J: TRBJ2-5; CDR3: CASSYRTSVYQETQYF
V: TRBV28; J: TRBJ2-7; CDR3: CASTGGGYSYEQYF
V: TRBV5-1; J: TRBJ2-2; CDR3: CASSLLSDTGELFF
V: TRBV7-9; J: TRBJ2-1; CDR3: CASTLPSKPNEQFF
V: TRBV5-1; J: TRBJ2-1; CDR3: CASRPGQDNEQFF
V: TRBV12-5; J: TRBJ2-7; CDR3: CASGSQSLGGYEQYF
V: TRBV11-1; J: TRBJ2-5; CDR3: CASSHDRNQPHGETQYF
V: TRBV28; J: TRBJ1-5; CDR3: CASRPGGGSASSPQHF
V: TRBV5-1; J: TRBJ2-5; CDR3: CASSLSTRGGEGTQYF
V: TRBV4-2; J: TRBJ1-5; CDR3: CASSQDQDQPQHF
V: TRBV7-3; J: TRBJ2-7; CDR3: CASSDTRGTYYEQYF
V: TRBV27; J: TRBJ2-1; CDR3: CASSPTGLAGDNEQFF